This T cell receptor (beta chain) was documented in a study of human T cells and chemical hapten exposure (TCRdb year 2021). Study-level background: For sensitization, 2% DPC in acetone was applied to a 2 cm by 2 cm area of upper inner arm skin. Throughout the study period of around 25 weeks, patients also received therapeutic DPC doses to the scalp every week. Patch testing was done on the upper back using Finn chambers containing 0.01% DPC, and results were scored after 6 days according to International Contact Dermatitis Research Group standards. Alopecia areata with under or over 50% scalp involvement, alopecia totalis and alopecia universalis were represented in the patient cohort, which was mostly female. Libraries were pooled for sequencing, and per-sample TCR yields varied mainly because of small differences in library volumes within the pool. In alopecia patients, the study followed how the peripheral blood TCR repertoire changed in vivo over primary and secondary sensitization to diphenylcyclopropenone (DPC), a hapten. Patient blood was sampled pre-sensitization (week 0) and at 2, 6 and about 24 weeks after DPC sensitization. For TCR sequencing, blood came from about 28 alopecia patients at anywhere from one to four time points (pre-sensitization, 2, 6 and 24 weeks). Each blood RNA sample was used to sequence both TCR alpha and TCR beta chains.

This clonotype was seen ten or more times. Its recognized antigen is unknown. The sample holds no much larger clone one base away, and base qualities are not on file. CDR1 MDHEN and CDR2 SYDVKM are derived from the germline V gene. The V and J ends are trimmed by 7 bases and 0 bases, leaving 7 bases between them. The CDR3 covers 12 residues, taking in both the cysteine and the phenylalanine. The CDR3 DNA has 36 bases and is translated from base 1. Library construction relied on RACE. Instrument used: NextSeq 500. During library preparation, unique molecular identifiers were attached to individual cDNA molecules so that TCRs could be counted in a quantitative, reproducible way. Under the source paper's analysis protocol: Samples had a median of 95,638 TCRs, with a range from 23,224 to 690,600. V, J and CDR3 annotation of the TCR reads was carried out using the Decombinator software suite. For the PS versus PT1 abundance plots, all samples were subsampled to the same number of TCRs (28,000). TCRs were defined as expanded if absent before sensitization and observed at least eight times at the 2-week time point. Clones were called with MiXCR by TCRdb after fastp trimmed the public reads at Q25, and only in-frame beta chains were retained. Under each unique CDR3 protein, matching rows form one entry showing the most common genes and DNA. Clone size and V and J calls follow TCRdb, not the original study. Within this sample are fewer than 50,000 distinct CDR3 sequences, with 3% to 4.5% of them counted one time only. The top ten clones comprise roughly 24% of the sample.

Study-level results and caveats: Repeated subsampling changed both the strength of the expansion versus patch-test correlation and the threshold at which the correlation became significant. A positive correlation was found between the number of PT1 expanded TCRs and patch test score, with significance reached at thresholds 8, 16 and 32 but not 4. Expanded TCRs formed significantly more large CDR3 similarity clusters than pre-sensitization or healthy control sets, consistent with antigen-driven responses. All patients had alopecia, a presumed autoimmune disease, so their immune response might differ from that of healthy individuals. DPC sensitization did not change how many TCRs were above 1 in 1000 frequency, and no evidence was found of alterations in global repertoire structure.

The time point label here, explained by the study, means: patch test 1, 2 weeks after DPC sensitization. This sample's treatment or condition label indicates: therapeutic diphenylcyclopropenone sensitization with weekly scalp DPC. Total RNA was extracted from unfractionated whole blood collected in Tempus Blood RNA tubes. Blood at each patch-test visit was drawn before the patch test was applied. Patients were eligible if aged 18 to 70, diagnosed with alopecia and judged suitable for DPC therapy, and pregnant patients were excluded. The rearranged chain carries TRBV28 and TRBJ2-7; there is no confident call for the D gene. The sample was whole blood, taken in connection with sensitization to the hapten diphenylcyclopropenone (DPC). This sequence originates from a man aged 50-60 years with alopecia areata. Some clones in this sample may be carry-over from other donors' samples. The nucleotide sequence is given as TGTGCCAGCAACTCGAACTCCTACGAGCAGTACTTC. It translates to CASNSNSYEQYF.